This is a list of T cell receptor beta chains from one sample in a study of Ad26.COV2.S vaccination and SARS-CoV-2 variants. This table comes from immunoSEQ multiplex PCR, and its TCRdb copy is limited to in-frame clones, with some not included. The table lists some 480,000 clones, around nine tenths of them singletons, with 13% in the top ten. The input for sequencing was peripheral blood, taken in a trial of Ad26.COV2.S vaccine versus placebo. The receptor source for this set is a person between 18 and 60 years old who received the Ad26.COV2.S COVID-19 vaccine or a placebo. CDR3s include the opening cysteine and the closing phenylalanine or tryptophan. D genes are given only for firm matches. Clone size is stated in some rows and not others, as once, few, many or a class when expanded.

J	size	D	V	DNA	CDR3
TRBJ2-5	few	TRBD2	TRBV4-2	TGTGCCAGCAGCCAAAGTATCCCTAGCGGGATGTGGGGGGAGACCCAGTACTTC	CASSQSIPSGMWGETQYF
TRBJ2-1	NA	NA	TRBV12-3/TRBV12-4	TGTGCCAGCAGTTTTGGGGGTGAGCAGTTCTTC	CASSFGGEQFF
TRBJ2-2	NA	NA	TRBV5-1	TGCGCCAGCAGCCTGGGGACGGACACCGGGGAGCTGTTTTTT	CASSLGTDTGELFF
TRBJ1-1	NA	NA	TRBV27	TGTGCCAGCAGTTTGGGCAGGGTAGGAGAGAACACTGAAGCTTTCTTT	CASSLGRVGENTEAFF
TRBJ2-1	NA	TRBD1	TRBV7-2	TGTGCCAGCAGCTACCAGCTGGGACAGGGGAAGAATGAGCAGTTCTTC	CASSYQLGQGKNEQFF
TRBJ1-5	once	NA	TRBV28	TGTGCCAGCCTGCGGGCGGTTGGTCAGCCCCAGCATTTT	CASLRAVGQPQHF
TRBJ2-5	few	NA	TRBV6-6	TGTGCCAGCAACCACTTAAGGGGGTCCCAAGAGACCCAGTACTTC	CASNHLRGSQETQYF
TRBJ2-5	few	TRBD2	TRBV27	TGTGCCAGCAGTGGAGGACTAGCGGGAGTGGAGACCCAGTACTTC	CASSGGLAGVETQYF
TRBJ2-1	NA	TRBD2	TRBV19	TGTGCCAGTAGCCCCATCCGGGGGGGGTTTAATGAGCAGTTCTTC	CASSPIRGGFNEQFF
TRBJ1-1	NA	TRBD1	TRBV19	TGTGCCAGTAGTAATAACAGGGGGACTGAAGCTTTCTTT	CASSNNRGTEAFF
TRBJ1-2	NA	NA	TRBV9	TGTGCCAGCAGCCCGGGTTACAGCCGCTACACCTTC	CASSPGYSRYTF
TRBJ2-5	NA	NA	TRBV9	TGTGCCAGCAGCGTAGCTGGAGAGACCCAGTACTTC	CASSVAGETQYF
TRBJ2-1	once	TRBD2	TRBV18	TGTGCCAGCTCACCCCGGGGGGGATCCATCCACAATGAGCAGTTCTTC	CASSPRGGSIHNEQFF
TRBJ2-3	NA	TRBD2	TRBV6-6	TGTGCCACCGATAGCGGGAGGGCCGGAGGGGCAGATACGCAGTATTTT	CATDSGRAGGADTQYF
TRBJ1-4	few	NA	TRBV4-2	TGTGCCAGCAGCGCCATTCGGGAGGGGAAACTGTTTTTT	CASSAIREGKLFF
TRBJ2-3	NA	TRBD1	TRBV10-3	TGTGCCATCAGTGACGTACAGGGGGCTTCTAGCACAGATACGCAGTATTTT	CAISDVQGASSTDTQYF
TRBJ2-3	once	NA	TRBV2	TGTGCCAGCAGTGAAGGGGGCACTAGTCATACGCAGTATTTT	CASSEGGTSHTQYF
TRBJ2-1	NA	NA	TRBV9	TGTGCCAGCAGCGTAGGCGCACTGCTAGGATACAATGAGCAGTTCTTC	CASSVGALLGYNEQFF
TRBJ2-3	NA	NA	TRBV5-1	TGCGCCAGCAGCTTGGTCCGCGCCGGAGGGTCAGATACGCAGTATTTT	CASSLVRAGGSDTQYF
TRBJ2-1	NA	TRBD2	TRBV9	TGTGCCAGCAGCGAAACGACTAGCACCGGGCCCTACAATGAGCAGTTCTTC	CASSETTSTGPYNEQFF
TRBJ2-3	NA	TRBD2	TRBV11-3	TGTGCCAGCAGCTTATCTAGCGGGAGTACAGATACGCAGTATTTT	CASSLSSGSTDTQYF
TRBJ2-7	NA	TRBD2	TRBV5-6	TGTGCCAGCAACAGACTAGCGGGGTCCTACGAGCAGTACTTC	CASNRLAGSYEQYF
TRBJ2-1	NA	NA	TRBV27	TGTGCCAGCAGTGGGAGTCAGTTGGCAAGCTCCTACAATGAGCAGTTCTTC	CASSGSQLASSYNEQFF
TRBJ2-1	NA	TRBD1	TRBV4-3	TGCGCCAGCAGCCCCATCGGACAGGGTAGGAATGAGCAGTTCTTC	CASSPIGQGRNEQFF
TRBJ1-4	NA	NA	TRBV3-1/TRBV3-2	TGTGCCAGCAGCCAAGGGGGGTGGGGTGAAAAACTGTTTTTT	CASSQGGWGEKLFF
TRBJ1-6	NA	NA	TRBV7-3	TGTGCCAGCAGCTTAGGGCCCAGGACTTCACCCCTCCACTTT	CASSLGPRTSPLHF
TRBJ2-1	once	NA	TRBV10-3	TGTGCCATCAGCCTGGGGGTGGGTGAGCAGTTCTTC	CAISLGVGEQFF
TRBJ2-3	NA	TRBD2	TRBV4-2	TGTGCCAGCAGCCAATCACTAGGGAGGGGTCGGGATACGCAGTATTTT	CASSQSLGRGRDTQYF
TRBJ2-2	NA	TRBD2	TRBV2	TGTGCCAGCAGTGGGCTAGCGGGACCCACCGGGGAGCTGTTTTTT	CASSGLAGPTGELFF
TRBJ1-4	NA	NA	TRBV6-5	TGTGCCACTAAACAGGGCTTAAATGAAAAACTGTTTTTT	CATKQGLNEKLFF
TRBJ2-2	NA	NA	TRBV24-1	TGTGCCACCAGTGATCTGGGACGTGACACCGGGGAGCTGTTTTTT	CATSDLGRDTGELFF
TRBJ2-3	NA	NA	TRBV29-1	TGCAGCGTTGACCTGACAGATACGCAGTATTTT	CSVDLTDTQYF
TRBJ2-1	NA	NA	TRBV6-4	TGTGCCAGCAGTGTCCCCAAAGCGGGCACTGAGCAGTTCTTC	CASSVPKAGTEQFF
TRBJ1-1	NA	NA	TRBV5-6	TGTGCCAGCAGCTTGAGGGTCACACTACAGAACACTGAAGCTTTCTTT	CASSLRVTLQNTEAFF
TRBJ2-2	once	TRBD2	TRBV5-1	TGCGCCAGCAGCGCTCCGGGACTACGGACGTCCGGGGAGCTGTTTTTT	CASSAPGLRTSGELFF
TRBJ1-2	NA	NA	TRBV6-5	TGTGCCAGCATCCTGAACTATGGCTACACCTTC	CASILNYGYTF